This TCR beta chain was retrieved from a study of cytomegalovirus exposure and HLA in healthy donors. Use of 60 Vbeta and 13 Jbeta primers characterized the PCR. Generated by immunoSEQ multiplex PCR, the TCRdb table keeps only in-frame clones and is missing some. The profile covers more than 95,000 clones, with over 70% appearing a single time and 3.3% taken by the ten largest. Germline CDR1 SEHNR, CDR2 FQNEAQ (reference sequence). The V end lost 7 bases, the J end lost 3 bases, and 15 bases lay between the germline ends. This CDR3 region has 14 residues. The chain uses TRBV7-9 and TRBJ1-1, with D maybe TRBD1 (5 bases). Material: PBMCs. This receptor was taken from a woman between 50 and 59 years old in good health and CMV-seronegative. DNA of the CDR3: TGTGCCAGCACCCTTCTGGTAGGGGACACTGAAGCTTTCTTT. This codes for CASTLLVGDTEAFF.